Shown below are 22 T cell receptor beta chains from a single sample sequenced in a study of CD8 T cells in Susac syndrome. RNA was extracted with the RNeasy kit, and a quantity of roughly 0.45 to 1 ug was reverse transcribed using random hexamers. One entry per CDR3 protein results from TCRdb running MiXCR on the immunoSEQ multiplex PCR reads. The sample records tens of thousands of distinct CDR3 sequences, 94% being singletons. Specimen: CD8+ T cells from PBMCs. The receptors come from a human donor in good health.

The CDR3 loop is CASSPLWLGAEAFF. Here the CDR3 DNA reads TGTGCCAGCAGCCCTCTCTGGCTGGGGGCGGAAGCTTTCTTT. The gene calls are TRBV11-2 and TRBJ1-1, with a tentative D call TRBD1 (6 bases). Trimming stripped 5 bases from V and 8 bases from J, with 18 bases between. Per germline, CDR1 SGHAT and CDR2 FQNNGV. The CDR3 covers 14 residues.

The genes are TRBV9 and TRBJ1-6; TRBD1 is a possible D gene (6 bases). CDR1 is SGDLS, CDR2 YYNGEE, per germline. Trimming left V 7 bases short and J 9 bases short, with 23 bases between. This CDR3 region has 16 residues. The CDR3 nucleotides are TGTGCCAGCGGCCTCCGGGACACCTCATCCAGTTCACCCCTCCACTTT. Translating it yields CASGLRDTSSSSPLHF.

The V and J genes are TRBV14 and TRBJ2-7; 12 bases are a match to TRBD2. The CDR3 is 15 residues long. Per germline, CDR1 SGHDN and CDR2 FVKESK. J lost 4 bases, V lost 8 bases, and 9 bases had no gene match. DNA for the CDR3: TGTGCCAGCGCTAGCGGGGGGGGGATTGTATACGAGCAGTACTTC. Protein sequence: CASASGGGIVYEQYF. The variable domain in full, completed from reference TRBV14 and TRBJ2-7, reads EAGVTQFPSHSVIEKGQTVTLRCDPISGHDNLYWYRRVMGKEIKFLLHFVKESKQDESGMPNNRFLAERTGGTYSTLKVQPAELEDSGVYFCASASGGGIVYEQYFGPGTRLTVT.

The J gene is TRBJ2-1, the V gene TRBV7-3; D is undetermined. Trimming took 5 bases from V and 7 from J, leaving 9 bases between them. The germline V gene encodes CDR1 SGHTA and CDR2 FQGTGA. This CDR3 is 12 amino acids long. The CDR3 DNA sequence: TGTGCCAGCAGCCCGTCAGCGAATGAGCAGTTCTTC. This gives the protein CASSPSANEQFF.

This clonotype has only one observation. The chain uses TRBV6-5 and TRBJ1-5; possibly TRBD1 for D (5 bases). The V end was cut by 0 bases, the J end by 6 bases, with 12 bases between. Germline CDR1 reads MNHEY; CDR2 reads SVGAGI. This CDR3 has 15 amino acids. The chain's CDR3 is CASSYSMQGGQPQHF. The DNA for the CDR3 is TGTGCCAGCAGTTACTCGATGCAGGGAGGTCAGCCCCAGCATTTT.

The J gene is TRBJ2-1, the V gene TRBV9, with D perhaps matching TRBD1 (5 bases). Germline loops: CDR1 SGDLS, CDR2 YYNGEE. The V and J ends lost 0 bases and 2 bases respectively, with 9 bases between them. This CDR3 has 15 residues. The CDR3 DNA follows: TGTGCCAGCAGCGTAGTGGGGCTAGCCTACAATGAGCAGTTCTTC. Protein product: CASSVVGLAYNEQFF. Using reference TRBV9 and TRBJ2-1 for the parts outside the CDR3, the full variable domain is DSGVTQTPKHLITATGQRVTLRCSPRSGDLSVYWYQQSLDQGLQFLIQYYNGEERAKGNILERFSAQQFPDLHSELNLSSLELGDSALYFCASSVVGLAYNEQFFGPGTRLTVL.

The genes are TRBV20-1 and TRBJ2-3, with D perhaps matching TRBD2 (5 bases). The germline gives CDR1 DFQATT, CDR2 SNEGSKA (reference sequence). The CDR3 has 16 amino acids. V lost 1 base to trimming and J lost 3 bases, with 17 bases between them. CDR3 residues: CSARGRRTLGTDTQYF. For the CDR3, the DNA is TGCAGTGCTAGAGGACGGCGGACTCTCGGGACAGATACGCAGTATTTT.

The chain carries TRBV19 and TRBJ1-5, with 10 bases matching TRBD1. Germline loops: CDR1 LNHDA, CDR2 SQIVND (reference sequence). After removal of 6 bases from V and 6 bases from J, the junction contained 14 bases not matched to a gene. This CDR3 has 17 residues. In nucleotides, the CDR3 is TGTGCCAGTAGCGTTTTCGGGACAGGGGTTTTCGTTCAGCCCCAGCATTTT. Its protein is CASSVFGTGVFVQPQHF.

This clonotype was counted a single time. This chain joins TRBV20-1 and TRBJ2-7; D ambiguous. CDR1 and CDR2 from the germline V gene are DFQATT and SNEGSKA (reference sequence). The CDR3 sequence is 12 residues long. Trimming removed 0 bases at V and 6 bases at J, with 9 bases between. The CDR3 is CSARDRETEQYF. The CDR3 DNA follows: TGCAGTGCTAGAGATCGCGAGACCGAGCAGTACTTC.

The V gene is TRBV4-1, the J gene TRBJ2-3; D could derive from TRBD1 or TRBD2 (5 bases each). Deletions cut 0 bases from V and 6 bases from J, with 22 bases between. The CDR3 extends over 18 amino acids. Germline CDR1 MGHRA, CDR2 YSYEKL. The CDR3 loop reads CASSQERGQGRALDTQYF. The CDR3 bases are TGCGCCAGCAGCCAAGAAAGAGGGCAGGGTAGGGCTCTCGATACGCAGTATTTT.

This clonotype was recorded only once. The V gene is TRBV5-6, the J gene TRBJ2-7, with 10 bases that match TRBD2. There are 15 residues in the CDR3. Germline V gene sequence: CDR1 SGHDT, CDR2 YYEEEE. With V trimmed by 3 bases and J by 3 bases, 6 bases remained unmatched. The chain's CDR3 is CASSSGTSAVYEQYV. Here the CDR3 DNA reads TGTGCCAGCAGCTCCGGGACTAGCGCTGTCTACGAGCAGTACGTC.

The chain carries TRBV23-1 and TRBJ1-5, with a possible D match to TRBD1 (5 bases). TRBV23-1 is designated an ORF whose function remains uncertain. V gave up 0 bases and J gave up 0 bases, with 18 bases separating them. The CDR3 has 19 amino acids. CDR3 in DNA: TGCGCCAGCAGTCAATCCAATTGGACAAATTTCCCTAGCAATCAGCCCCAGCATTTT. It specifies CASSQSNWTNFPSNQPQHF.

CDR3 protein: CASSGQGIQPQHF. CDR3 DNA: TGTGCCAGCAGTGGACAGGGAATTCAGCCCCAGCATTTT. The chain links TRBV6-5 to TRBJ1-5; 8 bases agree with TRBD1. The CDR3 spans 13 residues. CDR1 is MNHEY, CDR2 SVGAGI, per germline. V gave up 5 bases and J gave up 6 bases; unmatched junction bases: 3.

J is TRBJ2-1 and V is TRBV7-8, with D possibly being TRBD2 (6 bases). The germline gives CDR1 SGHVS, CDR2 FQNEAQ. The CDR3 has 14 residues. Deletions cut 1 base from V and 8 bases from J, with 12 bases between. The CDR3 sequence is CASSLGGGSHEQFF. The DNA for the CDR3 is TGTGCCAGCAGCTTAGGGGGAGGTTCTCATGAGCAGTTCTTC.

This CDR3 reads CASSEYAGGRADTQYF. The CDR3 DNA reads as TGTGCCAGCAGTGAATATGCGGGGGGCCGCGCAGATACGCAGTATTTT. The chain combines TRBV2 with TRBJ2-3, with TRBD2 matching 8 bases. V gave up 2 bases and J gave up 4 bases; unmatched junction bases: 8. The CDR3 is 16 residues long. Germline assignment: CDR1 SNHLY and CDR2 FYNNEI.

The V gene is TRBV9, the J gene TRBJ2-7; weak D call: TRBD1 (5 bases). The CDR3 is 15 residues long. Germline CDR1 reads SGDLS; CDR2 reads YYNGEE. The ends were cut back, 4 bases at V and 2 bases at J, with 16 bases in the middle. The CDR3 coding sequence is TGTGCCAGCAGCTCCGGGTGGAGACAGACCTACGAGCAGTACTTC. It specifies CASSSGWRQTYEQYF.

The chain is built from TRBV30 and TRBJ2-7; 8 bases match TRBD2. The CDR3 has 14 residues. CDR1 and CDR2 from the germline V gene are GTSNPN and SVGIG (reference sequence). V trimming: 0 bases; J trimming: 2 bases; junction bases outside the gene matches: 3. CDR3 DNA: TGTGCCTGGAGTGTAACGGGAGGGACCTACGAGCAGTACGTC. Translated, it gives CAWSVTGGTYEQYV.

The chain is built from TRBV5-1 and TRBJ2-5; possible D gene TRBD2, 6 bases. CDR3 size: 16 residues. CDR1 is SGHRS, CDR2 YFSETQ, per germline. With 3 bases removed from V and 6 bases from J, the gap between germline ends came to 21 bases. CDR3 sequence (DNA): TGCGCCAGCAGCTCCCAAGGCGCGGGATGGGGAAAGACCCAGTACTTC. Encoded protein: CASSSQGAGWGKTQYF. Based on the CDR3 plus reference TRBV5-1 and TRBJ2-5, the full variable domain is KAGVTQTPRYLIKTRGQQVTLSCSPISGHRSVSWYQQTPGQGLQFLFEYFSETQRNKGNFPGRFSGRQFSNSRSEMNVSTLELGDSALYLCASSSQGAGWGKTQYFGPGTRLLVL.

The chain carries TRBV28 and TRBJ2-5; D unclear. Trimming removed 6 bases from V and 1 base from J, with 9 bases in between. Germline assignment: CDR1 MDHEN and CDR2 SYDVKM. There are 13 residues in the CDR3. CDR3 DNA: TGTGCCAGCAGGGATATATTCCAAGAGACCCAGTACTTC. Translating it yields CASRDIFQETQYF. Filled out from reference TRBV28 and TRBJ2-5, the complete variable domain reads DVKVTQSSRYLVKRTGEKVFLECVQDMDHENMFWYRQDPGLGLRLIYFSYDVKMKEKGDIPEGYSVSREKKERFSLILESASTNQTSMYLCASRDIFQETQYFGPGTRLLVL.

This sequence joins TRBV24-1 and TRBJ2-1; TRBD2 matches at 8 bases. The ends lost 8 bases at V and 8 bases at J; junction bases unmatched: 7. CDR3 length: 13 amino acids. The germline CDR1 and CDR2 sequences are KGHDR and SFDVKD. In nucleotides, the CDR3 is TGTGCCACCACCAGCGGGAGTTTCGATGAGCAGTTCTTC. Translation gives CATTSGSFDEQFF.

This rearrangement joins TRBV7-9 to TRBJ1-5; D remains unclear. The CDR3 consists of 12 residues. Germline CDR1 and CDR2: SEHNR and FQNEAQ (reference sequence). V dropped 6 bases and J dropped 4 bases, with 7 bases sitting between them. The CDR3 DNA follows: TGTGCCAGCAGTCGGGCGAATCAGCCCCAGCATTTT. Translating gives CASSRANQPQHF.

This clonotype was counted once. The V gene is TRBV11-2, the J gene TRBJ2-1; 8 bases are shared with TRBD2. V dropped 2 bases and J dropped 3; count of bases not matched to a gene: 3. This CDR3 is built from 15 residues. CDR1 is SGHAT and CDR2 is FQNNGV in the germline V gene. The CDR3 DNA reads as TGTGCCAGCAGCTTACTAAGCGGGAGCTACAATGAGCAGTTCTTC. The encoded protein is CASSLLSGSYNEQFF.